This T cell receptor (beta chain) was documented in a study of blood T cells in healthy people across ages. Alongside a J-beta primer mix, a sample-barcoded 5' primer served in a second PCR lasting about 7 to 11 cycles. TCRdb called the 5' RACE reads again in MiXCR, with one record for every CDR3 protein. This table has about 780,000 distinct CDR3 sequences, around 62% appearing once. What was sequenced was blood. The sequence was collected from a man younger than 45 in good health.

CDR3 nucleotides: TGCGCCAGCAGCTGGCCCCAGCGGGATACAGATACGCAGTATTTT. This sequence encodes CASSWPQRDTDTQYF. V usage is TRBV5-1 and J usage is TRBJ2-3; 7 bases match TRBD2. Germline V gives CDR1 SGHRS, CDR2 YFSETQ. This CDR3 spans 15 amino acids. The trim removed 3 bases at V and 3 bases at J, leaving 7 bases unmatched.